This T cell receptor beta chain emerged from a study of blood T cell repertoires in COVID-19. The germline V and J ends were trimmed by 0 bases and 6 bases, with 25 bases remaining between them. Per germline, CDR1 MGHRA and CDR2 YSYEKL. The CDR3 runs to 19 residues. The data were produced by immunoSEQ multiplex PCR, yet TCRdb's version contains in-frame clones alone and is incomplete. This sample has about 110,000 clones, with 65% to 80% found just once. Sequencing used peripheral blood. The genes are TRBV4-1 and TRBJ2-3; D may be TRBD2 (5 bases). The sequence derives from a woman in her thirties or forties with acute or convalescent COVID-19. DNA of the CDR3: TGCGCCAGCAGCCAAGAGATTATGCAGGACGCGACTACCGCGGATACGCAGTATTTT. Translated, it gives CASSQEIMQDATTADTQYF.